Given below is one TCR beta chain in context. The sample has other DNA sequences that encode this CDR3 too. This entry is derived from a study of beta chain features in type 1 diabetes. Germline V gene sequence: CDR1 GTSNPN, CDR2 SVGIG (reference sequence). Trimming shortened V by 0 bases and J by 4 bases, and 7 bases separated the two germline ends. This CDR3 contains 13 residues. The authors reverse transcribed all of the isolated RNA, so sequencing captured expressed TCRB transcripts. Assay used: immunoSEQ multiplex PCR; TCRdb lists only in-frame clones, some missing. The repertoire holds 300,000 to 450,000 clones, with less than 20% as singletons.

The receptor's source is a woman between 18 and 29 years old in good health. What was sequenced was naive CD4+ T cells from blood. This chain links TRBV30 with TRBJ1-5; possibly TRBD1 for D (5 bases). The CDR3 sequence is CAWSVRGNQPQHF. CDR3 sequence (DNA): TGTGCCTGGAGTGTACGGGGGAATCAGCCCCAGCATTTT.